This TCR beta chain was sequenced for a study of cytomegalovirus exposure and HLA in healthy donors. Vbeta (60) and Jbeta (13) primers were used in the PCR. The repertoire was sequenced with immunoSEQ multiplex PCR; TCRdb's copy has only in-frame clones and lacks some. The top ten hold around 2.5% of the sample, which has roughly 160,000 clones, around 84% seen once. Germline CDR1 and CDR2: SGHAT and FQNNGV. Unmatched junction bases numbered 10, after V lost 5 bases and J lost 7 bases. This CDR3 has 14 amino acids. Source material: PBMCs. The chain combines TRBV11-2 with TRBJ2-7; TRBD1 matches at 8 bases. This TCR came from a man aged 25 to 40 in good health and CMV-seropositive. The CDR3 is CASSPSGGDLEQYF. The CDR3 DNA sequence: TGTGCCAGCAGCCCGTCAGGGGGCGATTTAGAGCAGTACTTC.